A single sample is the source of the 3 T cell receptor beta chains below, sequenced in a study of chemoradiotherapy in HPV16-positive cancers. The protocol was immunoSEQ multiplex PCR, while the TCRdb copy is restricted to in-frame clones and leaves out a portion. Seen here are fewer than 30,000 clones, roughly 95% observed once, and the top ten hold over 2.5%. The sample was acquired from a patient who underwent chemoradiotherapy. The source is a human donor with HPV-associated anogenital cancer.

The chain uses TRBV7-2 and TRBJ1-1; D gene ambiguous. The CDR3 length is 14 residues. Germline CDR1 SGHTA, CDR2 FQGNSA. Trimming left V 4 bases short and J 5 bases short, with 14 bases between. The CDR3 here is CASSWAGSATEAFF. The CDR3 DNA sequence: TGTGCCAGCAGCTGGGCTGGCAGTGCGACTGAAGCTTTCTTT.

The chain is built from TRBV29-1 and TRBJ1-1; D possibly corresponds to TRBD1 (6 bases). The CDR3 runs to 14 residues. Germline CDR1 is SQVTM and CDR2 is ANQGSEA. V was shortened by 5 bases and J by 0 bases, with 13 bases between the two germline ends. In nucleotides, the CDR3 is TGCAGCGTTCCTTCCAGGGGAATGAACACTGAAGCTTTCTTT. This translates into CSVPSRGMNTEAFF.

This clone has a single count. The CDR3 sequence is CASSYSSGRQQGTQYF. The CDR3, as DNA: TGTGCCAGCAGTTACTCTAGCGGGAGGCAGCAGGGTACGCAGTATTTT. J is TRBJ2-3 and V is TRBV6-5, with 10 bases that match TRBD2. The CDR3 is made up of 16 amino acids. Trimming removed 0 bases from V and 8 bases from J; junction bases left unmatched: 8. The germline CDR1 and CDR2 sequences are MNHEY and SVGAGI.